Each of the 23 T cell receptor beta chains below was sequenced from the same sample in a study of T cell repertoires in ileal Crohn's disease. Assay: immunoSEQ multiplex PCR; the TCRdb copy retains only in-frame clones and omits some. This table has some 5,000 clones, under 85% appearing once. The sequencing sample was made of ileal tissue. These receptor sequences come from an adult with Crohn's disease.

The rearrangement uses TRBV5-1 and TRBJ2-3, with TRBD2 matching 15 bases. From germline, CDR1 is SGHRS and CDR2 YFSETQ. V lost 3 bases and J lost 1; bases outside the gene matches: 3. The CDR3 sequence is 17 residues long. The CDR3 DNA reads TGCGCCAGCAGCTGGGGACTAGCGGGGGGCCGCACAGATACGCAGTATTTT. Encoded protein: CASSWGLAGGRTDTQYF.

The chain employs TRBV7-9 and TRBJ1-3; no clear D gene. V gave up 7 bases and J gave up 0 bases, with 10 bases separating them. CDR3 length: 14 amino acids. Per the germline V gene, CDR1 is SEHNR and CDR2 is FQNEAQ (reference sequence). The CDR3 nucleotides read TGTGCCAGCAAACACGCTCACTCTGGAAACACCATATATTTT. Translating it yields CASKHAHSGNTIYF.

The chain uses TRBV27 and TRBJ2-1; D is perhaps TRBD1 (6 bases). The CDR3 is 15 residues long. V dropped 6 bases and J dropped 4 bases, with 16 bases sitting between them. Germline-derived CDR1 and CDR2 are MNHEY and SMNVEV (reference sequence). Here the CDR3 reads CASRSTGVFYNEQFF. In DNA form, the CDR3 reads TGTGCCAGCAGGTCGACAGGAGTTTTTTACAATGAGCAGTTCTTC.

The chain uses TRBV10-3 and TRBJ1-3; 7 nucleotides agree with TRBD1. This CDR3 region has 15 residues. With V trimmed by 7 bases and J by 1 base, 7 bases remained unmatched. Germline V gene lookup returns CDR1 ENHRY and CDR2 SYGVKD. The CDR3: CAIIGPGGSGNTIYF. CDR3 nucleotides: TGTGCCATCATAGGTCCAGGGGGATCTGGAAACACCATATATTTT.

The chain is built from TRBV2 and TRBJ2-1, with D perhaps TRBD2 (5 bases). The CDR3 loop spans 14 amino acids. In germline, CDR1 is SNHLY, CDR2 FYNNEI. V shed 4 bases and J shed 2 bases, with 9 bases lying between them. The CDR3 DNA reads TGTGCCAGCAGTGTAACCGGGACCTACAATGAGCAGTTCTTC. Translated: CASSVTGTYNEQFF.

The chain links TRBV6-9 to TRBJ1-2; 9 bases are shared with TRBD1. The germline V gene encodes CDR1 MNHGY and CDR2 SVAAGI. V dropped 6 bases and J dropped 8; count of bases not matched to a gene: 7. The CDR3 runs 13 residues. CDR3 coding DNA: TGTGCCAGCAGGGAAACAGGGGGCTTGGGCTACACCTTC. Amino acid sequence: CASRETGGLGYTF.

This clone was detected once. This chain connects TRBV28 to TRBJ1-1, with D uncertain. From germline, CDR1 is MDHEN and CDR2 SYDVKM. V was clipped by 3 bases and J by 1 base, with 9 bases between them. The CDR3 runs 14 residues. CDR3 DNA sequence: TGTGCCAGCAGTTTCCCGGCGGGGAACACTGAAGCTTTCTTT. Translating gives CASSFPAGNTEAFF.

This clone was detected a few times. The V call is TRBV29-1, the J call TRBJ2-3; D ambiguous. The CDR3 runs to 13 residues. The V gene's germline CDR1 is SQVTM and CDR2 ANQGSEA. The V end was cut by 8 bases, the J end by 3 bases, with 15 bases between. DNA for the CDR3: TGCAGCAGCGTTGATGGCTTAACAGATACGCAGTATTTT. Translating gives CSSVDGLTDTQYF.

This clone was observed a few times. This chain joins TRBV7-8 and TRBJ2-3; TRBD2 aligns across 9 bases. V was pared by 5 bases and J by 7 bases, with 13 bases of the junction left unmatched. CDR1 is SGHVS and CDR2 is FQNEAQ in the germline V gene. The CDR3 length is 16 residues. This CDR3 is CASSPPLAGTSYTQYF. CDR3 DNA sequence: TGTGCCAGCAGCCCCCCGTTAGCCGGGACTAGCTATACGCAGTATTTT. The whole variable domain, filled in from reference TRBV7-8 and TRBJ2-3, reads GAGVSQSPRYKVAKRGQDVALRCDPISGHVSLFWYQQALGQGPEFLTYFQNEAQLDKSGLPSDRFFAERPEGSVSTLKIQRTQQEDSAVYLCASSPPLAGTSYTQYFGPGTRLTVL.

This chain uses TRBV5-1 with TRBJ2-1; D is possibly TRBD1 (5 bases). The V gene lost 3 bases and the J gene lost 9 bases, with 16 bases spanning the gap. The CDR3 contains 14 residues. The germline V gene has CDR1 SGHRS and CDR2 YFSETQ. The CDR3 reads CASSSGSWGREQFF. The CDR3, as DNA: TGCGCCAGCAGCTCCGGGTCTTGGGGCCGTGAGCAGTTCTTC.

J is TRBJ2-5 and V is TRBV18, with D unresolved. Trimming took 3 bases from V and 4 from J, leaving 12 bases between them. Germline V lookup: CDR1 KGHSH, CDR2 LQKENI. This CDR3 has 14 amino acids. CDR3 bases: TGTGCCAGCTCACCCACCGAGAATAGAGAGACCCAGTACTTC. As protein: CASSPTENRETQYF.

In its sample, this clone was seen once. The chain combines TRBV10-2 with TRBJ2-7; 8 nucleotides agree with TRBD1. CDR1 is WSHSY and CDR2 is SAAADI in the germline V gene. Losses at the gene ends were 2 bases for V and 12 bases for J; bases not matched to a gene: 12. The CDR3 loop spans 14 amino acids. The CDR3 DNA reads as TGCGCCAGCAGTGAGGCCACCTCGGCCAGGGGGCCGTACTTC. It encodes CASSEATSARGPYF.

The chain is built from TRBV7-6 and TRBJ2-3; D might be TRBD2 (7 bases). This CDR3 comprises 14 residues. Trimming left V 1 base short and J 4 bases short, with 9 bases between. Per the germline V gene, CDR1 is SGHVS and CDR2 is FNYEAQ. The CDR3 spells CASSLGGGSDTQYF. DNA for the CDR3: TGTGCCAGCAGCTTAGGGGGGGGCTCAGATACGCAGTATTTT. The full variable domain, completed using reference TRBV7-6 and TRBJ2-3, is GAGVSQSPRYKVTKRGQDVALRCDPISGHVSLYWYRQALGQGPEFLTYFNYEAQQDKSGLPNDRFSAERPEGSISTLTIQRTEQRDSAMYRCASSLGGGSDTQYFGPGTRLTVL.

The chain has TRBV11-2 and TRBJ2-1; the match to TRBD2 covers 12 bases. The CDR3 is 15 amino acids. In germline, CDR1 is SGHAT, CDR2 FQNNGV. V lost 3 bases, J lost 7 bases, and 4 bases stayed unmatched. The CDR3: CASSFLAGGTNEQFF. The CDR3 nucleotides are TGTGCCAGCAGCTTCCTAGCGGGGGGGACTAATGAGCAGTTCTTC.

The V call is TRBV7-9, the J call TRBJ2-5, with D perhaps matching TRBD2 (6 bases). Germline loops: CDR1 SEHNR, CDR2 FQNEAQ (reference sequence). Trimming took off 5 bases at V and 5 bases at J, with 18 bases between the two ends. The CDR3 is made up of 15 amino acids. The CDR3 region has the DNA TGTGCCAGCAGCCCCGCGGGGCGGACTCATGAGACCCAGTACTTC. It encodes CASSPAGRTHETQYF.

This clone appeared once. The CDR3 protein is CASSPGESNEKLFF. CDR3 sequence (DNA): TGCGCCAGCAGCCCAGGGGAGAGTAATGAAAAACTGTTTTTT. J is TRBJ1-4 and V is TRBV5-1, with TRBD1 as a possible D gene (6 bases). This CDR3 comprises 14 residues. In germline, CDR1 is SGHRS, CDR2 YFSETQ. Trimming shortened V by 4 bases and J by 4 bases, and 11 bases separated the two germline ends.

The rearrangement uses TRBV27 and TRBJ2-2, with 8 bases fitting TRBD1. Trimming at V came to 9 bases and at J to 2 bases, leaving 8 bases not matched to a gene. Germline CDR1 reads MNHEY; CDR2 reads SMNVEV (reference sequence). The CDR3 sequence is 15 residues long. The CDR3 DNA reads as TGTGCCAGTCACTCCGGGACAGGAAACACCGGGGAGCTGTTTTTT. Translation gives CASHSGTGNTGELFF.

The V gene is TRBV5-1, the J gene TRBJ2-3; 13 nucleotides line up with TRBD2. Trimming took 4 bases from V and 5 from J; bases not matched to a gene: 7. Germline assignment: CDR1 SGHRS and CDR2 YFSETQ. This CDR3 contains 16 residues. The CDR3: CASSRGLAGVQDTQYF. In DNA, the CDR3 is TGCGCCAGCAGCAGAGGACTAGCGGGGGTTCAAGATACGCAGTATTTT.

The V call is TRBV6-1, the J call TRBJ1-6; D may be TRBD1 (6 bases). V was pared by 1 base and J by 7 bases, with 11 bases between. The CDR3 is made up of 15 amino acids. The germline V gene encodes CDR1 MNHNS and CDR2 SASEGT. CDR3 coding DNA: TGTGCCAGCAGTGAAGAAGCAGGGGAGAATTCACCCCTCCACTTT. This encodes CASSEEAGENSPLHF.

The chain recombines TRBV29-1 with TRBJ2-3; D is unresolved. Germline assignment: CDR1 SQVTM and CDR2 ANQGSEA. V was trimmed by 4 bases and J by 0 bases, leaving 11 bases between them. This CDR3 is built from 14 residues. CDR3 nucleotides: TGCAGCGTTGCCAGGCCCCCTAGCACAGATACGCAGTATTTT. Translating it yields CSVARPPSTDTQYF.

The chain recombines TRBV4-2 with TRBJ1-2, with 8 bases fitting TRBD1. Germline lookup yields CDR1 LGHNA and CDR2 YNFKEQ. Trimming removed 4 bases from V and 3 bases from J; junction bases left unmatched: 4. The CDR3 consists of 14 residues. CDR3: CASSPTGQDYGYTF. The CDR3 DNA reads TGTGCCAGCAGCCCTACGGGACAGGACTATGGCTACACCTTC.

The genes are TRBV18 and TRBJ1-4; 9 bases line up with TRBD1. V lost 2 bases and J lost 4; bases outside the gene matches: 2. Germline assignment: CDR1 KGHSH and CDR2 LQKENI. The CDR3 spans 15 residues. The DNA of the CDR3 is TGTGCCAGCTCACCAGGGACAGGGAATAATGAAAAACTGTTTTTT. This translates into CASSPGTGNNEKLFF.

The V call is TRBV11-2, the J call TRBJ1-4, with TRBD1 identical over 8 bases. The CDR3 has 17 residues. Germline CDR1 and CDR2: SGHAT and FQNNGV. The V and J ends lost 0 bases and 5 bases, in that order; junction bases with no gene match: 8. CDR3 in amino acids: CASSLEAETGANEKLFF. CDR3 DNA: TGTGCCAGCAGCTTAGAGGCGGAGACAGGGGCCAATGAAAAACTGTTTTTT.